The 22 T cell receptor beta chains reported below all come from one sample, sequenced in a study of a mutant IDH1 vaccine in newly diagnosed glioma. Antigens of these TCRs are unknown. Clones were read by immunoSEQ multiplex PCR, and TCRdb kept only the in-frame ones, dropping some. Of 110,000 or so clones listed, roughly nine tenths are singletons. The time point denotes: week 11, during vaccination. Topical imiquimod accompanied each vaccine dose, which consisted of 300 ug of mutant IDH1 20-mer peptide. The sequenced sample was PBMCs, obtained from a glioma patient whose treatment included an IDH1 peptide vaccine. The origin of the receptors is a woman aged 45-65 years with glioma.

This CDR3 reads CASSYSIGSNQPQHF. Here the CDR3 DNA reads TGTGCCAGCAGTTACTCGATAGGATCCAATCAGCCCCAGCATTTT. V gene TRBV6-5 combines with J gene TRBJ1-5, with unresolved D. V shed 0 bases and J shed 3 bases, with 9 bases lying between them. This CDR3 contains 15 residues. Germline loops: CDR1 MNHEY, CDR2 SVGAGI.

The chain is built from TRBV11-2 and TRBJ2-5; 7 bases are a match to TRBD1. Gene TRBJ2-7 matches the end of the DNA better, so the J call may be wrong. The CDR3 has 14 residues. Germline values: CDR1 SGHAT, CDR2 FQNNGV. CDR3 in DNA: TGTGCCAGCAGCTCCCGACAGGGAACCTACGAGCAGTACTTC. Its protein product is CASSSRQGTYEQYF.

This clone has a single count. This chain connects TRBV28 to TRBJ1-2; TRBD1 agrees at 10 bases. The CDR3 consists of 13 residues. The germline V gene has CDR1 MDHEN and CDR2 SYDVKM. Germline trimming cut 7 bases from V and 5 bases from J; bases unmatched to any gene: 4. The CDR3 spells CASKTGGRYGYTF. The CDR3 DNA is TGTGCCAGCAAGACAGGGGGCAGGTATGGCTACACCTTC.

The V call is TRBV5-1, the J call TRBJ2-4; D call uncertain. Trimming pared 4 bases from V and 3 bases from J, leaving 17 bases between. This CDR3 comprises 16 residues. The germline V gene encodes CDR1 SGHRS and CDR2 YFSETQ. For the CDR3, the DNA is TGCGCCAGCAGCCCTCTCCACCAATCCGGCAAAAACATTCAGTACTTC. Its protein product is CASSPLHQSGKNIQYF.

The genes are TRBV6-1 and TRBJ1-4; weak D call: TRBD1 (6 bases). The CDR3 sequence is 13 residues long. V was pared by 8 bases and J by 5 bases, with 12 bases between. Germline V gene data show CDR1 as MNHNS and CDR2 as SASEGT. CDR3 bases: TGTGCCAGCGGCCGACAGGAGAATGAAAAACTGTTTTTT. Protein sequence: CASGRQENEKLFF.

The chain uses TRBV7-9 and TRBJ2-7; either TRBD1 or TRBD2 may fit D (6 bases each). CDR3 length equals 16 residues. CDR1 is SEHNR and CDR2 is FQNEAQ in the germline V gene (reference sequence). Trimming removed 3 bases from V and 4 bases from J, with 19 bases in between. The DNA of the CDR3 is TGTGCCAGCAGCTTGGCCGAACAGGGAGGAGTGTACGAGCAGTACTTC. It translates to CASSLAEQGGVYEQYF. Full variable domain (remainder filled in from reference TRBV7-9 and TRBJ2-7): DTGVSQNPRHKITKRGQNVTFRCDPISEHNRLYWYRQTLGQGPEFLTYFQNEAQLEKSRLLSDRFSAERPKGSFSTLEIQRTEQGDSAMYLCASSLAEQGGVYEQYFGPGTRLTVT.

CDR3 sequence (DNA): TGTGCCAGCAGCTTTCGGGACAGTGACGAGCAGTACTTC. This gives the protein CASSFRDSDEQYF. The gene calls are TRBV11-3 and TRBJ2-7; 7 bases are shared with TRBD1. Unmatched junction bases numbered 4, after V lost 3 bases and J lost 5 bases. The CDR3 consists of 13 residues. Germline V gives CDR1 SGHNT, CDR2 YENEEA. The variable domain in full, with the rest retrieved from reference TRBV11-3 and TRBJ2-7, is EAGVVQSPRYKIIEKKQPVAFWCNPISGHNTLYWYLQNLGQGPELLIRYENEEAVDDSQLPKDRFSAERLKGVDSTLKIQPAELGDSAVYLCASSFRDSDEQYFGPGTRLTVT.

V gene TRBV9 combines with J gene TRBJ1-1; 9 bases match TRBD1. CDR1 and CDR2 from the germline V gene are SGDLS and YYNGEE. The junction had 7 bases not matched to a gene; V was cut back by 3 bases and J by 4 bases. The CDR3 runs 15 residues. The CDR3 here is CASSDLTGGFTEAFF. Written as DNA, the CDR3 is TGTGCCAGCAGCGATCTTACAGGGGGCTTCACTGAAGCTTTCTTT. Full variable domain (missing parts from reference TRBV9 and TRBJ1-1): DSGVTQTPKHLITATGQRVTLRCSPRSGDLSVYWYQQSLDQGLQFLIQYYNGEERAKGNILERFSAQQFPDLHSELNLSSLELGDSALYFCASSDLTGGFTEAFFGQGTRLTVV.

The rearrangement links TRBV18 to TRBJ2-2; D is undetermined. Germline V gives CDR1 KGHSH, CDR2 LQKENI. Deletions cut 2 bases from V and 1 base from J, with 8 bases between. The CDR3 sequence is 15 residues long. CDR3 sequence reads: CASSPGRQNTGELFF. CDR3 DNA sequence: TGTGCCAGCTCACCAGGGCGGCAGAACACCGGGGAGCTGTTTTTT.

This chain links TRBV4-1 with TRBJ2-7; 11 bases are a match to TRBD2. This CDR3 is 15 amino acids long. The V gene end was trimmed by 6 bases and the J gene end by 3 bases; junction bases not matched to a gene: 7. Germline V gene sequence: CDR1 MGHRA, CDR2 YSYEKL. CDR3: CASSFTSGSSYEQYF. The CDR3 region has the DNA TGCGCCAGCAGTTTTACTAGCGGGAGTAGCTACGAGCAGTACTTC.

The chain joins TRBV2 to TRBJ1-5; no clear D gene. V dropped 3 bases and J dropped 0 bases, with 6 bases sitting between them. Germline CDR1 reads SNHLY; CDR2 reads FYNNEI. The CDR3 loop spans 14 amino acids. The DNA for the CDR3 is TGTGCCAGCAGTGATTTACGTAGCAATCAGCCCCAGCATTTT. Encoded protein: CASSDLRSNQPQHF.

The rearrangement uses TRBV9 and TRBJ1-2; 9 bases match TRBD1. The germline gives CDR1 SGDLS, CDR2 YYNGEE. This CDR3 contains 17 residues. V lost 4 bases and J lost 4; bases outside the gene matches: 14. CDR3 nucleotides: TGTGCCAGCAGCTCTCAATCAAGGACAGGGGTAGGCTATGGCTACACCTTC. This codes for CASSSQSRTGVGYGYTF.

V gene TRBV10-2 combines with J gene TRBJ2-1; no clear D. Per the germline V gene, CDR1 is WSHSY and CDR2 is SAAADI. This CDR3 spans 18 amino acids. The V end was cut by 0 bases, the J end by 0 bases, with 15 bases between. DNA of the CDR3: TGCGCCAGCAGTGAGTCGACTCGCGCCCACCTCTCCTACAATGAGCAGTTCTTC. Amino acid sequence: CASSESTRAHLSYNEQFF.

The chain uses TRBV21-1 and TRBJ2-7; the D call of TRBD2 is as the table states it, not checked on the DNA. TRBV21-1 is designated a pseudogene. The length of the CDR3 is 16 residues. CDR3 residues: CASSNPTTSVSYEQYF. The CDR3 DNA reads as TGTGCCAGCAGCAATCCGACGACTAGCGTCTCCTACGAGCAGTACTTC.

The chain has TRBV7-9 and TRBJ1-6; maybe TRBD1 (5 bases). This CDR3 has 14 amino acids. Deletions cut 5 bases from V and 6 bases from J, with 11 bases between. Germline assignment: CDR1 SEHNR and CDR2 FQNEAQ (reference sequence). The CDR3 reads CASSRQNFNSPLHF. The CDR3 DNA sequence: TGTGCCAGCAGCCGACAGAACTTTAATTCACCCCTCCACTTT. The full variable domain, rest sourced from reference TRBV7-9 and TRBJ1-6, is DTGVSQNPRHKITKRGQNVTFRCDPISEHNRLYWYRQTLGQGPEFLTYFQNEAQLEKSRLLSDRFSAERPKGSFSTLEIQRTEQGDSAMYLCASSRQNFNSPLHFGNGTRLTVT.

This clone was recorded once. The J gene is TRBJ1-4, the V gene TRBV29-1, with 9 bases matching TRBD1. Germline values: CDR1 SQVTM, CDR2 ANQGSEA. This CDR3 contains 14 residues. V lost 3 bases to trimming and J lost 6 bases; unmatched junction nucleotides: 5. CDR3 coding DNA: TGCAGCGTTGACAGGACAGGGGAGGATGAAAAACTGTTTTTT. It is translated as CSVDRTGEDEKLFF. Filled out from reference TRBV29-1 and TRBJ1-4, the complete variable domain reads SAVISQKPSRDICQRGTSLTIQCQVDSQVTMMFWYRQQPGQSLTLIATANQGSEATYESGFVIDKFPISRPNLTFSTLTVSNMSPEDSSIYLCSVDRTGEDEKLFFGSGTQLSVL.

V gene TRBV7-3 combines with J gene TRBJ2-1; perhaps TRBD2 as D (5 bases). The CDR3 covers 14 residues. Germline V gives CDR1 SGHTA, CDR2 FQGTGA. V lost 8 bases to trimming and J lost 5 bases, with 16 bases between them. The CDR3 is CASSLAAYNNEQFF. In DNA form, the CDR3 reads TGTGCCAGCTCCCTAGCTGCTTATAACAATGAGCAGTTCTTC.

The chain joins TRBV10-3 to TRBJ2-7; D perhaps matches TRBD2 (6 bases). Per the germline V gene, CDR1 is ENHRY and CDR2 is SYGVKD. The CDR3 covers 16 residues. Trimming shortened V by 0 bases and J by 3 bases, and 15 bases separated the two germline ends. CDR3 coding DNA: TGTGCCATCAGTGAGTCCGGCGGGAAGAGGGTCTACGAGCAGTACTTC. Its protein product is CAISESGGKRVYEQYF.

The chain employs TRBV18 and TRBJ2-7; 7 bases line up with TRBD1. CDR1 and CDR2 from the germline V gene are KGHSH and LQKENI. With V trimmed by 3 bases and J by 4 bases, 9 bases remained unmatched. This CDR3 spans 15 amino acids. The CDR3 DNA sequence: TGTGCCAGCTCACCGTCGCTAGGGGGCGAATACGAGCAGTACTTC. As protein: CASSPSLGGEYEQYF. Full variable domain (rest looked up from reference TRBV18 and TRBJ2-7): NAGVMQNPRHLVRRRGQEARLRCSPMKGHSHVYWYRQLPEEGLKFMVYLQKENIIDESGMPKERFSAEFPKEGPSILRIQQVVRGDSAAYFCASSPSLGGEYEQYFGPGTRLTVT.

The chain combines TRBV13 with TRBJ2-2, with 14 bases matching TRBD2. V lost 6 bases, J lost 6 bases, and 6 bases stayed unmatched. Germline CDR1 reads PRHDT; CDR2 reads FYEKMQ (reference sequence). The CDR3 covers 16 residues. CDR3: CASREGLAGGPGELFF. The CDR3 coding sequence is TGTGCCAGCAGGGAAGGACTAGCGGGAGGCCCCGGGGAGCTGTTTTTT.

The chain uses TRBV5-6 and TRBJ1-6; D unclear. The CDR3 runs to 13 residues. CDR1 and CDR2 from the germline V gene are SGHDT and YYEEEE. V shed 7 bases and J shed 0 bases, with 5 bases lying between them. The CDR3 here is CASAVSYNSPLHF. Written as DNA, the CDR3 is TGTGCCAGCGCCGTCTCCTATAATTCACCCCTCCACTTT.

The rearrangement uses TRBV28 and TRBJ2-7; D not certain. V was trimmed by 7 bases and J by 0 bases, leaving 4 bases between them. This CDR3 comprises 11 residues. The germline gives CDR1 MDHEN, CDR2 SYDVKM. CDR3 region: CASTSSYEQYF. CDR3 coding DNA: TGTGCCAGCACCTCCTCCTACGAGCAGTACTTC.